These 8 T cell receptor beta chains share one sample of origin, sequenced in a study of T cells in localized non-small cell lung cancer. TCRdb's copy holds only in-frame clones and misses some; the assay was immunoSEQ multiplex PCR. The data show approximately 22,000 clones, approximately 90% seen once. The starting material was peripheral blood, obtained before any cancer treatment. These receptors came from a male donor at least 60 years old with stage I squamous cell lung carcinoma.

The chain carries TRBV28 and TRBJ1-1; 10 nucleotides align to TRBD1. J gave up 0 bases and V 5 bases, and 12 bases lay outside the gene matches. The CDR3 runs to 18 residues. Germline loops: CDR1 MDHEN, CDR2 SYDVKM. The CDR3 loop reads CASSTPGQGPTLNTEAFF. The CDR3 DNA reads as TGTGCCAGCAGTACACCGGGACAGGGGCCAACATTGAACACTGAAGCTTTCTTT.

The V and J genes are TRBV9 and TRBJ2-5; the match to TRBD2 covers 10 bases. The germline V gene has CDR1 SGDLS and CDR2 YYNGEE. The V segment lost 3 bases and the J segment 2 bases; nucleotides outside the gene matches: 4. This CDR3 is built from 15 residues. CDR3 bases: TGTGCCAGCAGCGCCCTAGCGGGGGAACAAGAGACCCAGTACTTC. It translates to CASSALAGEQETQYF. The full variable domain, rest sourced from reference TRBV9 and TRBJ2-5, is DSGVTQTPKHLITATGQRVTLRCSPRSGDLSVYWYQQSLDQGLQFLIQYYNGEERAKGNILERFSAQQFPDLHSELNLSSLELGDSALYFCASSALAGEQETQYFGPGTRLLVL.

The CDR3 DNA sequence: TGTGCCAGCGCAGAGAACACCGGGGAGCTGTTTTTT. It encodes CASAENTGELFF. The chain combines TRBV11-3 with TRBJ2-2; no definite D call. V lost 8 bases to trimming and J lost 1 base, with 5 bases between them. Germline V lookup: CDR1 SGHNT, CDR2 YENEEA. The CDR3 contains 12 residues.

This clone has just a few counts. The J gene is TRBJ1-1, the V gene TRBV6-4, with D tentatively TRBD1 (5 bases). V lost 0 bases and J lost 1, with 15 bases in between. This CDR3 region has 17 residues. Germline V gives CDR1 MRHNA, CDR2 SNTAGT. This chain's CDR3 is CASSDSCSGAPNTEAFF. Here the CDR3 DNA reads TGTGCCAGCAGTGACTCGTGTTCTGGGGCCCCGAACACTGAAGCTTTCTTT.

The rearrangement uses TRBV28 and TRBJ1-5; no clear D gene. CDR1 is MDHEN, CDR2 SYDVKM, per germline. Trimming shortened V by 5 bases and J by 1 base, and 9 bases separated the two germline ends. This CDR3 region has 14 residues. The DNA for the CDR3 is TGTGCCAGCAGTCAAATTTTCAGCAATCAGCCCCAGCATTTT. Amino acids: CASSQIFSNQPQHF.

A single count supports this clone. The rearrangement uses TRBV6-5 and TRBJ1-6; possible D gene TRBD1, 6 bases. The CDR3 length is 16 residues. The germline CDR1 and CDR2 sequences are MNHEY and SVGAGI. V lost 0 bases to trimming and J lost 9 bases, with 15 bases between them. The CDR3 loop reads CASSYSPGHILSPLHF. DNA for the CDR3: TGTGCCAGCAGTTACTCGCCGGGACACATCCTTTCACCCCTCCACTTT.

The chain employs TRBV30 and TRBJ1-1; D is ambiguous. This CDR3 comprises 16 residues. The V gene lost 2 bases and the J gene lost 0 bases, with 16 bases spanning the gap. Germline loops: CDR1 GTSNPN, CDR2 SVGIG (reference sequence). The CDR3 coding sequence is TGTGCCTGGAGTTTTTCTACGGGGAGAATGAACACTGAAGCTTTCTTT. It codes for CAWSFSTGRMNTEAFF.

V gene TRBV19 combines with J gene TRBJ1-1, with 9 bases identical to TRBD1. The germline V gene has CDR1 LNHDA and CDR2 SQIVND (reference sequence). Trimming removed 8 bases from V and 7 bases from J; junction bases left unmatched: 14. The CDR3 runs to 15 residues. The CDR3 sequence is CASQFKTGGSGEAFF. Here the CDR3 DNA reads TGTGCCAGTCAATTTAAGACAGGGGGAAGTGGTGAAGCTTTCTTT. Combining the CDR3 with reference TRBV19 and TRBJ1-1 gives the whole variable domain DGGITQSPKYLFRKEGQNVTLSCEQNLNHDAMYWYRQDPGQGLRLIYYSQIVNDFQKGDIAEGYSVSREKKESFPLTVTSAQKNPTAFYLCASQFKTGGSGEAFFGQGTRLTVV.